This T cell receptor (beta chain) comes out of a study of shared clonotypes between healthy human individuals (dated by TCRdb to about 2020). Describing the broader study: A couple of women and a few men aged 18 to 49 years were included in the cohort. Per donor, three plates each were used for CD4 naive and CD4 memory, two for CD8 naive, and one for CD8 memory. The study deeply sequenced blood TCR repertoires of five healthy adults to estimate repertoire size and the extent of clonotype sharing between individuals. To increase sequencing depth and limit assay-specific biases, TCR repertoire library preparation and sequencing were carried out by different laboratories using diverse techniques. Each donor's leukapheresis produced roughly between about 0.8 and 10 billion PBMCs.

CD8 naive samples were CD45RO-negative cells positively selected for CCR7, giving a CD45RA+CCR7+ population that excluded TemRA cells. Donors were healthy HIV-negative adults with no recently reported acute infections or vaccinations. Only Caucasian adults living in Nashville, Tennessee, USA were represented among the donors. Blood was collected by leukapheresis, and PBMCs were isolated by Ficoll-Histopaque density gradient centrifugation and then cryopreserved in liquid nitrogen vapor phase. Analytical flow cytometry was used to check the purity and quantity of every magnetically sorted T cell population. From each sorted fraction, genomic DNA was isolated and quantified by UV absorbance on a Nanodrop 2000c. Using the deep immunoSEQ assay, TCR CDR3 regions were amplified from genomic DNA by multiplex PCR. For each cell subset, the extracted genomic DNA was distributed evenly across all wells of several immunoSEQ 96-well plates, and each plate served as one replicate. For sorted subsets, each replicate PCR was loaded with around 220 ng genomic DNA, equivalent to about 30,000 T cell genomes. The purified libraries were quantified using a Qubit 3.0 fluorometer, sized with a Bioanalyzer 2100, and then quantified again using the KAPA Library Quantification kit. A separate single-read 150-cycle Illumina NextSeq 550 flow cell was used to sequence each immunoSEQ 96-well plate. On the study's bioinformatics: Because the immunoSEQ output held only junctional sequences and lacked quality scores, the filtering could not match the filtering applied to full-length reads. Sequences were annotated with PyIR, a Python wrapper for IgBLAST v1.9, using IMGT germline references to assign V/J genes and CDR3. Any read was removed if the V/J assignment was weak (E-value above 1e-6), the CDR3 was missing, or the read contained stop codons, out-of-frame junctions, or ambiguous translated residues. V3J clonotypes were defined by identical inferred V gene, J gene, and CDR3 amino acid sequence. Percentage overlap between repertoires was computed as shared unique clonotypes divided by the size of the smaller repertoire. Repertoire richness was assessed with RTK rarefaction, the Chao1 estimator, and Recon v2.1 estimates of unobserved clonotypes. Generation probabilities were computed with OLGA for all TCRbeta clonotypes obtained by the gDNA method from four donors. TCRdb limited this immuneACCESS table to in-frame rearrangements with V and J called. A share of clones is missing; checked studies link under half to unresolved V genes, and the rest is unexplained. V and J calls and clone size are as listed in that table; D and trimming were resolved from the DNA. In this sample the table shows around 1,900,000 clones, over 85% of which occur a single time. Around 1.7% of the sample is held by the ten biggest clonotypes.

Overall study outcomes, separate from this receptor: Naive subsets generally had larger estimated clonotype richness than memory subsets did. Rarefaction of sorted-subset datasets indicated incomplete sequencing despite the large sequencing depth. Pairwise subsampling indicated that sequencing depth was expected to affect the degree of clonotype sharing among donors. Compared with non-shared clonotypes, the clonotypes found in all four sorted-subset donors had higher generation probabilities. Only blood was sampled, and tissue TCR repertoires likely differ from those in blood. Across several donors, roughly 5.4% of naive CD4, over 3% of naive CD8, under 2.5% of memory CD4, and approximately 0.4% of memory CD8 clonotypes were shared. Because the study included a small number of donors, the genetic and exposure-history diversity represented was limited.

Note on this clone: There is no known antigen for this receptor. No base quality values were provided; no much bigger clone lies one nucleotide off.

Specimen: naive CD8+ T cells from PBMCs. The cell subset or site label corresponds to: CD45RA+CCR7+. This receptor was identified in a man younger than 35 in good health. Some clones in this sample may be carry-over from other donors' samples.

CDR3 loop: CASSQSGAGELFF. The nucleotide sequence is given as TGCGCCAGCAGCCAATCGGGGGCCGGGGAGCTGTTTTTT. The chain joins TRBV4-1 to TRBJ2-2, and TRBD2 may be the D gene, going by 6 matching bases. The CDR3 spans 13 residues, from the cysteine through the phenylalanine. The kept DNA is CDR3 alone, 39 bases in frame from the first base. The germline V gene yields MGHRA for CDR1 and YSYEKL for CDR2. A distance of 7 bases separates the germline ends of V and J, which lose 2 bases and 6 bases respectively.